This passage covers 15 T cell receptor beta chains from one sample sequenced in a study of molecular identifiers for immune sequencing clone quantification. One entry per CDR3 protein, called by TCRdb with MiXCR from the PCR reads. The sample shows 20,000 to 30,000 distinct CDR3 sequences, 15% to 20% of them seen only once. The material sequenced was naive CD8+ T cells from blood, with Jurkat cell RNA spiked in. The subset here: FACS-sorted CD8+CD4-CCR7+CD45RA+ naive T cells. These receptors all stem from a human donor in good health. Some libraries in this study had Jurkat cell RNA spiked in.

V and J are TRBV13 and TRBJ2-7, with TRBD2 matching over 7 bases. Per the germline V gene, CDR1 is PRHDT and CDR2 is FYEKMQ (reference sequence). The CDR3 length is 17 residues. V was clipped by 4 bases and J by 4 bases; unmatched bases: 16. The CDR3 loop is CASSWFTAAGTTYEQYF. In nucleotides, the CDR3 is TGTGCCAGCAGCTGGTTCACGGCGGCGGGGACTACTTACGAGCAGTACTTC.

This clonotype was detected many times. J is TRBJ2-2 and V is TRBV7-9; unclear D gene. Germline-derived CDR1 and CDR2 are SEHNR and FQNEAQ (reference sequence). V was trimmed by 1 base and J by 7 bases, leaving 1 base between them. The CDR3 is 11 amino acids. CDR3 loop: CASSLDGELFF. The CDR3 DNA follows: TGTGCCAGCAGCTTAGACGGGGAGCTGTTTTTT.

This clonotype was seen a few times. The V call is TRBV7-6, the J call TRBJ1-1, with D uncertain. The CDR3 covers 14 residues. V was cut by 5 bases and J by 0 bases, with 10 bases left in between. Germline CDR1 and CDR2: SGHVS and FNYEAQ. The CDR3 nucleotides read TGTGCCAGCAGCCTTACAAAAATGAACACTGAAGCTTTCTTT. This gives the protein CASSLTKMNTEAFF.

This clonotype appeared many times. The V and J genes are TRBV19 and TRBJ2-2, with D possibly TRBD1 on 5 matching bases. Deletions cut 5 bases from V and 6 bases from J, with 13 bases between. The CDR3 sequence is 14 residues long. Germline CDR1 LNHDA, CDR2 SQIVND (reference sequence). In nucleotides, the CDR3 is TGTGCCAGTAGTCCAGGGCCGAATTCCGGGGAGCTGTTTTTT. This codes for CASSPGPNSGELFF.

The rearrangement links TRBV27 to TRBJ2-7; D is possibly TRBD1 (6 bases). Trimming stripped 7 bases from V and 0 bases from J, with 13 bases between. The CDR3 consists of 14 residues. Germline values: CDR1 MNHEY, CDR2 SMNVEV (reference sequence). The CDR3 loop reads CASTPGAYSYEQYF. In nucleotides, the CDR3 is TGTGCCAGCACGCCAGGGGCTTACTCCTACGAGCAGTACTTC.

This clonotype was observed at least ten times. DNA of the CDR3: TGTGCCAGCAGCCATCGGGACTACTACGAGCAGTACTTC. Amino acids: CASSHRDYYEQYF. This chain connects TRBV27 to TRBJ2-7, with TRBD2 identical over 7 bases. Per germline, CDR1 MNHEY and CDR2 SMNVEV (reference sequence). The ends lost 6 bases at V and 3 bases at J; junction bases unmatched: 5. This CDR3 has 13 residues.

In its sample, this clonotype was seen many times. The CDR3 here is CASSYSTGTQPQHF. The CDR3 DNA follows: TGTGCCAGCAGTTACTCGACAGGGACTCAGCCCCAGCATTTT. The V gene is TRBV6-5, the J gene TRBJ1-5; 7 positions agree with TRBD1. Per the germline V gene, CDR1 is MNHEY and CDR2 is SVGAGI. V dropped 0 bases and J dropped 6; count of bases not matched to a gene: 2. This CDR3 is built from 14 residues.

The rearrangement links TRBV12-3 or TRBV12-4 to TRBJ2-7; 7 bases are a match to TRBD1. This CDR3 is 15 amino acids long. V lost 5 bases, J lost 3 bases, and 10 bases stayed unmatched. The CDR3 sequence: CASSNRQGRYYEQYF. The CDR3 coding sequence is TGTGCCAGCAGTAACCGACAGGGCCGGTACTACGAGCAGTACTTC.

This clonotype was found many times. This chain uses TRBV29-1 with TRBJ1-1, with 7 bases aligning to TRBD1. This CDR3 comprises 13 residues. Germline V CDR1 and CDR2: SQVTM, ANQGSEA. The junction had 10 bases not matched to a gene; V was cut back by 7 bases and J by 5 bases. The CDR3: CSAAQGRSTEAFF. CDR3 in DNA: TGCAGCGCTGCACAGGGGAGGAGTACTGAAGCTTTCTTT.

This clonotype was observed a few times. The V gene is TRBV12-3 or TRBV12-4, the J gene TRBJ2-6; TRBD2 is a possible D gene (5 bases). This CDR3 spans 15 amino acids. V lost 5 bases and J lost 2, with 10 bases in between. The CDR3 reads CASSPVGAGANVLTF. CDR3 sequence (DNA): TGTGCCAGCAGTCCCGTGGGAGCTGGGGCCAACGTCCTGACTTTC.

This clonotype was detected only a few times. A much larger clone differs from this one at a single base, so this may be a read error. This sequence joins TRBV11-2 and TRBJ1-1; D ambiguous. The CDR3 loop spans 15 amino acids. CDR1 SGHAT and CDR2 FQNNGV come from the germline V gene. The CDR3 sequence is CASSLVRFGNAEAFF. CDR3 DNA: TGTGCCAGCAGCTTAGTGAGGTTTGGGAACGCTGAAGCTTTCTTT. The complete variable domain, with remaining parts taken from reference TRBV11-2 and TRBJ1-1, reads EAGVAQSPRYKIIEKRQSVAFWCNPISGHATLYWYQQILGQGPKLLIQFQNNGVVDDSQLPKDRFSAERLKGVDSTLKIQPAKLEDSAVYLCASSLVRFGNAEAFFGQGTRLTVV.

Comments on this clonotype: Just one base apart from a much larger clone, this may be a read error. The V call is TRBV27, the J call TRBJ1-5; D is unclear. This CDR3 has 12 amino acids. From germline, CDR1 is MNHEY and CDR2 SMNVEV (reference sequence). V gave up 4 bases and J gave up 6 bases, with 7 bases separating them. CDR3 sequence (DNA): TGTGCCAGCAGTTCCGGGTGTCAGCCCCAGCATTTT. Encoded protein: CASSSGCQPQHF.

This clonotype was observed many times. The V and J genes are TRBV19 and TRBJ2-3; D is ambiguous. This CDR3 spans 14 amino acids. Germline V CDR1 and CDR2: LNHDA, SQIVND (reference sequence). V lost 1 base to trimming and J lost 0 bases, with 5 bases between them. The CDR3 protein is CASSIGRSTDTQYF. The CDR3 DNA sequence: TGTGCCAGTAGTATAGGTCGCAGCACAGATACGCAGTATTTT.

On this clonotype itself: This sequence may be a read error, since a much larger clone differs from it by one base. The chain is built from TRBV27 and TRBJ1-5; tentatively, D is TRBD1 (5 bases). Germline assignment: CDR1 MNHEY and CDR2 SMNVEV (reference sequence). This CDR3 comprises 12 residues. CDR3: CASRQGNQLQHF. The CDR3 DNA reads as TGTGCCAGCAGGCAGGGAAATCAGCTCCAGCATTTT.

In its sample, this clonotype was seen many times. DNA of the CDR3: TGCGCCAGCAGCCACGCGCAGGGAAATGAGCAGTTCTTC. It codes for CASSHAQGNEQFF. The V call is TRBV4-1, the J call TRBJ2-1; D possibly corresponds to TRBD1 (5 bases). Germline CDR1 and CDR2: MGHRA and YSYEKL. Trimming removed 3 bases from V and 7 bases from J, with 10 bases in between. This CDR3 region has 13 residues.